The T cell receptor beta chain under discussion was sequenced for a study of blood T cells in healthy people across ages. CDR3 length: 15 residues. The germline CDR1 and CDR2 sequences are MDHEN and SYDVKM. Study outcomes and limitations: Expanded clonotype shifts may have been confounded, as the donors had an unknown CMV status. The unsorted PBMCs prevented any conclusive comparison of naive versus antigen-experienced cells.

The use of a sample-barcoded 5' primer and a J-beta primer mix characterized a second PCR of about 6 to 11 cycles. TCRdb reanalysed the 5' RACE reads using MiXCR and keeps one entry per CDR3 protein. Here the sample spans about 1.5 million distinct CDR3 sequences, approximately 39% being singletons. Healthy Caucasian individuals from Russia aged about 6 to 90 served as donors. As to this clonotype: Its antigen is currently unknown. The junction departs from germline at one end; a sequencing error may be responsible.

Sequencing input: blood. The TCR sequence derives from a woman under 30 in good health. The genes are TRBV28 and TRBJ2-5; 8 bases fit TRBD1. Written as DNA, the CDR3 is TGTGCCAGCAGTGATCGACAGGGGTACCAAGAGGCCCAGTACTTC. This gives the protein CASSDRQGYQEAQYF.